This T cell receptor (beta chain) was captured by sequencing in a study of immune evolution from preneoplasia to lung adenocarcinoma. As for the study in general: HLA loss of heterozygosity: less than 9% AIS, about 15% MIA, more than 25% ADC, none AAH. The study, taken as a whole, reports: Top clone share appeared to fall from AAH through AIS, MIA, adenocarcinoma. Normal lung had highest clonality; later lesions appeared denser, more diverse.

Nucleic acids came from premalignant or tumor cells enriched by macro-dissection. On this clone itself: What it binds is unknown.

Only in-frame clones appear in the TCRdb table, and some are missing; sequencing was by immunoSEQ multiplex PCR. The table includes 10,000 or so clones, 70% to 80% detected once. This CDR3 has 12 amino acids. The V gene end was trimmed by 5 bases and the J gene end by 13 bases; junction bases not matched to a gene: 8. The germline gives CDR1 MNHNY, CDR2 SVGAGI (reference sequence). J is TRBJ2-1 and V is TRBV6-6; TRBD2 matches at 7 bases. Material: FFPE minimally invasive lung adenocarcinoma tissue. The TCR was taken from a donor at least 70 years old with lung adenocarcinoma. CDR3 in DNA: TGTGCCAGCAGTGGGAGGGCGAGACTTCAGTTCTTC. This encodes CASSGRARLQFF.